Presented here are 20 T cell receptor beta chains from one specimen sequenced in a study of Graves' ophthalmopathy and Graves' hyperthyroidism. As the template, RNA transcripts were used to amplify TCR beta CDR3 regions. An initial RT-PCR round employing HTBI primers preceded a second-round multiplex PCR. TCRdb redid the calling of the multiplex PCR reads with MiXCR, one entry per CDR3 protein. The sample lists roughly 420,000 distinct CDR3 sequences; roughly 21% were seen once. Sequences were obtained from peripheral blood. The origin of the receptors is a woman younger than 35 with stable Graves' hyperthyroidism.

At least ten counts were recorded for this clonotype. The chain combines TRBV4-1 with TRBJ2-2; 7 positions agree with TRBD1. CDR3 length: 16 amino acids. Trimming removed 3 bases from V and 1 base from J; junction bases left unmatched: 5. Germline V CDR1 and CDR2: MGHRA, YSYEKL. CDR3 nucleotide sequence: TGCGCCAGCAGCCACCCCTGGGACAGGAACACCGGGGAGCTGTTTTTT. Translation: CASSHPWDRNTGELFF.

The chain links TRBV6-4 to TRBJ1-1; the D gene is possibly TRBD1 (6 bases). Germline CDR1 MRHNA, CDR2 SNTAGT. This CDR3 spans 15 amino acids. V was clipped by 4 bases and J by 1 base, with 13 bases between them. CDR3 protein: CASSVRQVTNTEAFF. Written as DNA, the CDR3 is TGTGCCAGCAGTGTACGACAGGTGACGAACACTGAAGCTTTCTTT.

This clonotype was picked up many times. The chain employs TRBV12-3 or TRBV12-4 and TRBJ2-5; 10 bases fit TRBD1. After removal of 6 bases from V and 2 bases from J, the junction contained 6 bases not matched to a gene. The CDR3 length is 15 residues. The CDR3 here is CASRSWDRGQETQYF. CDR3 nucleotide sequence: TGTGCCAGCAGATCCTGGGACAGGGGACAAGAGACCCAGTACTTC.

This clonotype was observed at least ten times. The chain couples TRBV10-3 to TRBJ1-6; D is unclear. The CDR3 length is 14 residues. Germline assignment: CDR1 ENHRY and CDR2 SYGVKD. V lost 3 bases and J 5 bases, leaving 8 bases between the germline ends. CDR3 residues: CAISDGLHNSPLHF. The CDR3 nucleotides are TGTGCCATCAGTGACGGACTGCATAATTCACCCCTCCACTTT.

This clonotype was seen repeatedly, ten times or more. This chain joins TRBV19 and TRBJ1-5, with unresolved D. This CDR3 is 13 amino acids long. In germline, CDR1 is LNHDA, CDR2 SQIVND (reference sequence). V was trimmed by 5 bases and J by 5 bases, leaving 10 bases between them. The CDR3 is CASSGLADQPQHF. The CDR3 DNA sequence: TGTGCCAGTAGTGGTTTAGCGGATCAGCCCCAGCATTTT. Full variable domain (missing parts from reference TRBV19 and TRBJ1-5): DGGITQSPKYLFRKEGQNVTLSCEQNLNHDAMYWYRQDPGQGLRLIYYSQIVNDFQKGDIAEGYSVSREKKESFPLTVTSAQKNPTAFYLCASSGLADQPQHFGDGTRLSIL.

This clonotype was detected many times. The CDR3 is CANSDRGKANYGYTF. DNA for the CDR3: TGTGCCAACAGCGACAGGGGTAAAGCTAACTATGGCTACACCTTC. The rearrangement joins TRBV10-3 to TRBJ1-2, with TRBD1 matching 8 bases. CDR3 length: 15 residues. V was clipped by 10 bases and J by 0 bases; unmatched bases: 10. Germline V gene lookup returns CDR1 ENHRY and CDR2 SYGVKD.

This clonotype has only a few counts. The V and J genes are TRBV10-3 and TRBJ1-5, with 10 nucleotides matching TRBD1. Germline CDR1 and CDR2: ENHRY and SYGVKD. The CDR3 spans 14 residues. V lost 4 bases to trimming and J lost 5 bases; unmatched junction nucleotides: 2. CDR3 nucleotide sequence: TGTGCCATCAGTGTGACAGGGGGCGATCAGCCCCAGCATTTT. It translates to CAISVTGGDQPQHF.

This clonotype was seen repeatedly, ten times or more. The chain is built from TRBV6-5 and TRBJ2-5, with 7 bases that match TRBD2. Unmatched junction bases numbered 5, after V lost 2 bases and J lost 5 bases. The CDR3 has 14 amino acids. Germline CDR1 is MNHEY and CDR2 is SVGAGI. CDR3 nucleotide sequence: TGTGCCAGCAGTTACGGCGGGAGCCAGGAGACCCAGTACTTC. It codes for CASSYGGSQETQYF.

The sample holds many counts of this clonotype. CDR3 coding DNA: TGTGCCAGCAGTCTTGGGACGGGTAATTCACCCCTCCACTTT. This translates into CASSLGTGNSPLHF. The chain links TRBV27 to TRBJ1-6; tentatively, D is TRBD1 (5 bases). CDR1 and CDR2 (germline): MNHEY, SMNVEV (reference sequence). There are 14 residues in the CDR3. Trimming left V 5 bases short and J 6 bases short, with 11 bases between.

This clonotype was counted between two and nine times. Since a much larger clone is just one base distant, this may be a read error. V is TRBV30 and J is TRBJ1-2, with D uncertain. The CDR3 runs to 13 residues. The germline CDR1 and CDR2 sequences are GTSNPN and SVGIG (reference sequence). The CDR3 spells CAWGVRAGGGYTF. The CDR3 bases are TGTGCCTGGGGTGTACGTGCAGGTGGTGGCTACACCTTC.

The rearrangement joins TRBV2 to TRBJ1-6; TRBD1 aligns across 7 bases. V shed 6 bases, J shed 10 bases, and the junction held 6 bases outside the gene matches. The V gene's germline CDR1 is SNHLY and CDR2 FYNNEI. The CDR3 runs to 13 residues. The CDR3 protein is CASRQGTVSPLHF. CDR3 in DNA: TGTGCCAGCAGACAGGGGACGGTGTCACCCCTCCACTTT.

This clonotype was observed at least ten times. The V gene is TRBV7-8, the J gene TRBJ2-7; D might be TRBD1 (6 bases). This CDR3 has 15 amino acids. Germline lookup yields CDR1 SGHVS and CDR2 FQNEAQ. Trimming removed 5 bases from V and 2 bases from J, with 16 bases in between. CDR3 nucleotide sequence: TGTGCCAGCAGCACCCTGACAGGCCGAACCTACGAGCAGTACTTC. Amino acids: CASSTLTGRTYEQYF.

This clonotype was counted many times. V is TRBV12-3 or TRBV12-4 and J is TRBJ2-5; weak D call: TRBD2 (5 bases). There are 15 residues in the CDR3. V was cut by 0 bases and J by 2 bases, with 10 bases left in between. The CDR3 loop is CASSLARLAQETQYF. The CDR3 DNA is TGTGCCAGCAGTTTAGCGCGGCTAGCTCAAGAGACCCAGTACTTC.

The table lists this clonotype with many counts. The CDR3 coding sequence is TGCGCCAGCAGCCGGGCCCCCACAGATACGCAGTATTTT. It encodes CASSRAPTDTQYF. This chain links TRBV5-1 with TRBJ2-3; D is undetermined. The CDR3 covers 13 residues. CDR1 is SGHRS and CDR2 is YFSETQ in the germline V gene. The germline V and J ends were trimmed by 4 bases and 2 bases, with 8 bases remaining between them.

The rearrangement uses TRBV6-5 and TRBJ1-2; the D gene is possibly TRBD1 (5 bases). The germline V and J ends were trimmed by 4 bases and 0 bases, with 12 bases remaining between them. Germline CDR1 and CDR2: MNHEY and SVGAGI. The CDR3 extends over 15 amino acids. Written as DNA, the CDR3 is TGTGCCAGCAGTTTCGACAGCCTCGCTAACTATGGCTACACCTTC. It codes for CASSFDSLANYGYTF.

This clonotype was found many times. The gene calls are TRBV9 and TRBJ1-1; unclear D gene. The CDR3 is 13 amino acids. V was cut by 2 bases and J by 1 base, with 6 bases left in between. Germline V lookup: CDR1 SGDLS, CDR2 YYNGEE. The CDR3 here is CASSVTGNTEAFF. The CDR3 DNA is TGTGCCAGCAGCGTCACGGGGAACACTGAAGCTTTCTTT.

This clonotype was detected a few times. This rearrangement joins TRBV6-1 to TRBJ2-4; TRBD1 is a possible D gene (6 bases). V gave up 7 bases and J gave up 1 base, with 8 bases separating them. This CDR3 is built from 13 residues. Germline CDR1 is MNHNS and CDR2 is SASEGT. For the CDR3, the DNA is TGTGCCAGCACTGGGGGCGCCAAAAACATTCAGTACTTC. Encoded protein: CASTGGAKNIQYF.

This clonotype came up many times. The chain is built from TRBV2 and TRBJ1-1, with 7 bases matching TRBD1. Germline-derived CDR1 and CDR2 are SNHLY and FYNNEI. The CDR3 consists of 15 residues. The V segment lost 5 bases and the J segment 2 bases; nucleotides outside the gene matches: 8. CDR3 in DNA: TGTGCCAGCAGTCAATTCAGGGGGAGAAACACTGAAGCTTTCTTT. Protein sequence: CASSQFRGRNTEAFF. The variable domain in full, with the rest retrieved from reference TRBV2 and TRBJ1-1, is EPEVTQTPSHQVTQMGQEVILRCVPISNHLYFYWYRQILGQKVEFLVSFYNNEISEKSEIFDDQFSVERPDGSNFTLKIRSTKLEDSAMYFCASSQFRGRNTEAFFGQGTRLTVV.

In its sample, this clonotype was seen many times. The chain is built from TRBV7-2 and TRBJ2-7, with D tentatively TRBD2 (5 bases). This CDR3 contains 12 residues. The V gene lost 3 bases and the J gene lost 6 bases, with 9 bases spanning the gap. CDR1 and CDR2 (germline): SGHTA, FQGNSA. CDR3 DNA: TGTGCCAGCAGCTTCTACCGGGGCGAGCAGTACTTC. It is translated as CASSFYRGEQYF.

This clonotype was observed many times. In DNA form, the CDR3 reads TGCAGTGCTGTGGTCTGGGAGGGGAGTCCCTACAATGAGCAGTTCTTC. Its protein product is CSAVVWEGSPYNEQFF. The chain has TRBV20-1 and TRBJ2-1; 7 bases align to TRBD2. The trim removed 5 bases at V and 2 bases at J, leaving 12 bases unmatched. Looked up from germline, CDR1 is DFQATT and CDR2 is SNEGSKA (reference sequence). CDR3 length equals 16 residues.